Each of the 19 T cell receptor beta chains below was sequenced from the same sample in a study of cytomegalovirus exposure and HLA in healthy donors. The PCR employed 60 Vbeta primers together with 13 Jbeta primers. The data were produced by immunoSEQ multiplex PCR, yet TCRdb's version contains in-frame clones alone and is incomplete. Its listing shows approximately 58,000 clones. Specimen: PBMCs. These receptors all come from a woman aged 18-30 years in good health and CMV-seronegative.

This chain links TRBV4-1 with TRBJ1-5; D not certain. V lost 1 base and J 3 bases, leaving 7 bases between the germline ends. The CDR3 totals 14 residues. Germline assignment: CDR1 MGHRA and CDR2 YSYEKL. CDR3 sequence reads: CASSQVSDNQPQHF. CDR3 nucleotide sequence: TGCGCCAGCAGCCAAGTCTCAGACAATCAGCCCCAGCATTTT.

J is TRBJ1-6 and V is TRBV15; 10 nucleotides line up with TRBD1. V trimming: 0 bases; J trimming: 8 bases; junction bases outside the gene matches: 1. This CDR3 has 15 amino acids. The germline V gene encodes CDR1 LNHNV and CDR2 YYDKDF (reference sequence). The CDR3 DNA reads TGTGCCACCAGCAGAGACGGGACAGGGGATTCACCCCTCCACTTT. Amino acids: CATSRDGTGDSPLHF.

The rearrangement joins TRBV27 to TRBJ2-1; D is perhaps TRBD1 (6 bases). Per germline, CDR1 MNHEY and CDR2 SMNVEV (reference sequence). Between the trimmed V and J ends, which lost 1 base and 10 bases, there was a span of 23 bases. The CDR3 has 17 amino acids. DNA for the CDR3: TGTGCCAGCAGTTTATATCCAGGGGTAGTACAGCCTGCGGAGCAGTTCTTC. Translating it yields CASSLYPGVVQPAEQFF.

CDR3 coding DNA: TGCAGCGTTAATCAGGGCAACACTGGAAACACCATATATTTT. As protein: CSVNQGNTGNTIYF. This chain connects TRBV29-1 to TRBJ1-3; tentatively, D is TRBD1 (5 bases). The CDR3 consists of 14 residues. V was pared by 5 bases and J by 2 bases, with 13 bases between. From germline, CDR1 is SQVTM and CDR2 ANQGSEA. Full variable domain (rest looked up from reference TRBV29-1 and TRBJ1-3): SAVISQKPSRDICQRGTSLTIQCQVDSQVTMMFWYRQQPGQSLTLIATANQGSEATYESGFVIDKFPISRPNLTFSTLTVSNMSPEDSSIYLCSVNQGNTGNTIYFGEGSWLTVV.

This chain uses TRBV7-9 with TRBJ2-3, with a tentative D call TRBD2 (5 bases). CDR1 is SEHNR and CDR2 is FQNEAQ in the germline V gene (reference sequence). The V end was cut by 6 bases, the J end by 2 bases, with 12 bases between. CDR3 length: 14 residues. CDR3 coding DNA: TGTGCCAGCAGTCTAACTAGTCCCACAGATACGCAGTATTTT. Its translation is CASSLTSPTDTQYF.

V gene TRBV5-5 combines with J gene TRBJ1-1; 11 nucleotides line up with TRBD1. This CDR3 spans 17 amino acids. V gave up 0 bases and J gave up 4 bases; unmatched junction bases: 8. CDR1 and CDR2 from the germline V gene are SGHKS and YYEKEE (reference sequence). CDR3 DNA: TGTGCCAGCAGCTTGGTAGGGACAGGGGGAGGGAGCACTGAAGCTTTCTTT. As protein: CASSLVGTGGGSTEAFF.

The chain links TRBV7-9 to TRBJ2-7, with a possible D match to TRBD2 (7 bases). This CDR3 contains 16 residues. Trimming removed 5 bases from V and 2 bases from J, with 19 bases in between. Germline V gives CDR1 SEHNR, CDR2 FQNEAQ (reference sequence). CDR3 sequence (DNA): TGTGCCAGCAGCGCGCCGGAGGGGGGGAAAACCTACGAGCAGTACTTC. The encoded protein is CASSAPEGGKTYEQYF.

The chain uses TRBV7-9 and TRBJ1-2, with a weak D call TRBD1 (5 bases). CDR1 is SEHNR and CDR2 is FQNEAQ in the germline V gene (reference sequence). The CDR3 sequence is 13 residues long. With 0 bases removed from V and 4 bases from J, the gap between germline ends came to 6 bases. In nucleotides, the CDR3 is TGTGCCAGCAGCTTAGCCGGGGGCTATGGCTACACCTTC. Protein product: CASSLAGGYGYTF.

The chain recombines TRBV11-3 with TRBJ2-7; tentatively, D is TRBD1 (5 bases). V was clipped by 4 bases and J by 6 bases, with 16 bases between them. CDR1 is SGHNT and CDR2 is YENEEA in the germline V gene. The CDR3 contains 14 residues. The CDR3 sequence: CASSSAPGRAEQYF. The CDR3 DNA reads as TGTGCCAGCAGCTCAGCCCCCGGCAGGGCCGAGCAGTACTTC.

The chain links TRBV5-4 to TRBJ1-5; 7 nucleotides align to TRBD1. Germline CDR1 SGHNT, CDR2 YYREEE (reference sequence). Trimming at V came to 4 bases and at J to 1 base, leaving 2 bases not matched to a gene. The CDR3 has 14 amino acids. The DNA for the CDR3 is TGTGCCAGCAGCCAGGGGGGCAGCAATCAGCCCCAGCATTTT. Amino acids: CASSQGGSNQPQHF. Full variable domain (missing parts from reference TRBV5-4 and TRBJ1-5): ETGVTQSPTHLIKTRGQQVTLRCSSQSGHNTVSWYQQALGQGPQFIFQYYREEENGRGNFPPRFSGLQFPNYSSELNVNALELDDSALYLCASSQGGSNQPQHFGDGTRLSIL.

The chain links TRBV6-6 to TRBJ1-1; 7 bases map to TRBD1. Germline V gene data show CDR1 as MNHNY and CDR2 as SVGAGI (reference sequence). This CDR3 has 13 amino acids. Unmatched junction bases numbered 9, after V lost 6 bases and J lost 8 bases. The CDR3 coding sequence is TGTGCCAGCAGCCTCGGCCCCAGGGGGGAAGCTTTCTTT. Residues: CASSLGPRGEAFF.

The V gene is TRBV5-1, the J gene TRBJ2-1; TRBD2 matches at 8 bases. V was pared by 6 bases and J by 5 bases, with 13 bases of the junction left unmatched. The CDR3 is 16 residues long. Germline CDR1 SGHRS, CDR2 YFSETQ. Here the CDR3 DNA reads TGCGCCAGCAACCCGGGTAGCGGGGTTTCCGACAATGAGCAGTTCTTC. Translating it yields CASNPGSGVSDNEQFF.

The chain is built from TRBV4-1 and TRBJ2-5, with D perhaps matching TRBD1 (6 bases). With 4 bases removed from V and 2 bases from J, the gap between germline ends came to 14 bases. The CDR3 totals 15 residues. CDR1 is MGHRA and CDR2 is YSYEKL in the germline V gene. The CDR3 sequence: CASSPTDSKQETQYF. The CDR3 DNA sequence: TGCGCCAGCAGCCCTACGGACAGCAAGCAAGAGACCCAGTACTTC.

V gene TRBV6-1 combines with J gene TRBJ1-3, with a possible D match to TRBD1 (5 bases). Trimming left V 7 bases short and J 6 bases short, with 10 bases between. Germline V gene lookup returns CDR1 MNHNS and CDR2 SASEGT. This CDR3 is built from 12 residues. CDR3 in DNA: TGTGCCAGCAAGCGGGGCGCAAACACCATATATTTT. Its protein is CASKRGANTIYF.

The chain uses TRBV4-2 and TRBJ2-2; 14 bases line up with TRBD2. The V segment lost 1 base and the J segment 3 bases; nucleotides outside the gene matches: 10. The CDR3 covers 20 residues. The germline V gene encodes CDR1 LGHNA and CDR2 YNFKEQ. For the CDR3, the DNA is TGTGCCAGCAGCCAAGCCCTGGGGGGACTAGCGGGGGCCTACACCGGGGAGCTGTTTTTT. This gives the protein CASSQALGGLAGAYTGELFF.

J is TRBJ1-2 and V is TRBV9, with TRBD1 matching over 9 bases. Germline CDR1 is SGDLS and CDR2 is YYNGEE. The ends lost 1 base at V and 8 bases at J; junction bases unmatched: 3. This CDR3 comprises 13 residues. The CDR3: CASSVRTGEGYTF. The CDR3 coding sequence is TGTGCCAGCAGCGTACGGACAGGGGAAGGCTACACCTTC.

The genes are TRBV30 and TRBJ2-1; D is perhaps TRBD1 (5 bases). Germline V gene data show CDR1 as GTSNPN and CDR2 as SVGIG (reference sequence). This CDR3 is 13 amino acids long. Trimming took 0 bases from V and 5 from J, leaving 8 bases between them. CDR3 in amino acids: CAWSVGDDNEQFF. The CDR3 DNA is TGTGCCTGGAGTGTAGGGGATGACAATGAGCAGTTCTTC.

The genes are TRBV7-9 and TRBJ2-7, with D unresolved. This CDR3 has 15 residues. With 1 base removed from V and 2 bases from J, the gap between germline ends came to 12 bases. Germline loops: CDR1 SEHNR, CDR2 FQNEAQ (reference sequence). DNA for the CDR3: TGTGCCAGCAGCTTAGGGTACGGCCGGGCCTACGAGCAGTACTTC. This sequence encodes CASSLGYGRAYEQYF.

The chain combines TRBV29-1 with TRBJ2-7; tentatively, D is TRBD1 (5 bases). Germline loops: CDR1 SQVTM, CDR2 ANQGSEA. The CDR3 consists of 12 residues. The V and J ends lost 5 bases and 6 bases respectively, with 14 bases between them. CDR3 sequence: CSVLLDSLEQYF. In nucleotides, the CDR3 is TGCAGCGTTCTCCTCGACAGTCTCGAGCAGTACTTC.